This TCR beta chain was sequenced for a study of T cells in Graves' hyperthyroidism and ophthalmopathy (dated by TCRdb to the late 2010s). Regarding the research as a whole: Peripheral blood samples were taken at the time of initial diagnosis, prior to any treatment. In addition, the study compared T-cell repertoires in thyroid tissue and in blood from about 6 Graves' hyperthyroidism patients. According to the paper, TCR Vbeta CDR3 sequencing was carried out on more than 120 peripheral blood samples, which came from 40 to 45 ophthalmopathy, 75 or so hyperthyroidism and approximately 17 progressor patients. Following sampling, methimazole starting at 30 mg daily was given to hyperthyroidism patients, and high-dose intravenous methylprednisolone was given to ophthalmopathy patients. Whether ophthalmopathy could be predicted prospectively was tested in an independent validation cohort made up of under 20 hyperthyroidism patients plus 17 patients who later progressed to ophthalmopathy. The 85 to 100 discovery patients were divided at random into training and test sets in a 7:3 ratio. TCR V-J signatures able to tell the groups apart were searched for in a discovery cohort of 90 to 100 patients, of whom 40 to 45 had Graves' ophthalmopathy and about 55 had stable Graves' hyperthyroidism.

What the study reported, not specific to this receptor: A 13 V-J signature model separated ophthalmopathy from stable hyperthyroidism, with around 88% sensitivity and 81.08% specificity in cross-validation and 80%/75% in testing. No statistical method was used to set the sample size in advance, and investigators knew the group allocation. Most expanded thyroid clonotypes (frequency above 0.001) were also found in blood, which suggests that blood repertoires may mirror thyroid immune responses. In validation, the model predicted progression to ophthalmopathy with approximately 71% sensitivity and approximately 74% specificity, a median of 6.5 months before onset.

From cysteine to phenylalanine, the CDR3 is 13 amino acids long. Just CDR3 DNA is preserved here, 39 bases in frame from base 1. Relative to germline, V is 5 bases shorter and J is 7 bases shorter, with 12 bases between their ends. CDR1 and CDR2 are drawn from the germline V gene: MNHNS, SASEGT. Stable Graves' hyperthyroidism was defined as no progression to ophthalmopathy during 18 months of follow-up. The hyperthyroidism patients were between 18 and 65 years old and newly diagnosed, with a disease duration of less than 2 months. The study excluded patients with uncontrolled infections, other autoimmune diseases, pregnancy or lactation. Clinical symptoms, serum thyroxine and TRAb, thyroid ultrasound, and orbital computed tomography formed the basis for the diagnoses. PBMCs were isolated from roughly 10 ml of fresh peripheral blood by Ficoll-Paque density gradient centrifugation. Trizol reagent was used to extract total RNA, and RNA quality was then checked on an Agilent 2100 Bioanalyzer.

The TCR beta CDR3 regions were amplified from RNA transcripts. The first round of RT-PCR for the TCR CDR3 was performed with the HTBI primer set and the Qiagen OneStep RT-PCR kit. Libraries were constructed in a second round of multiplex PCR, after which size selection and purification were carried out. Paired-end sequencing of the libraries was performed with 100 bp reads on an Illumina HiSeq2000. Processing in the source paper ran as follows. Raw data were processed with SOAPnuke, discarding reads with adapters, uncalled bases, mean Phred below 15, or no exact constant-primer or identifier match. COPE v1.2.5 was used to merge the high-quality paired reads, and each unique nucleotide sequence was defined as a clonotype. Clonotypes were aligned to IMGT TRBV, TRBD and TRBJ reference segments using MiTCR v1.1. Only V-J combinations with frequency above 0.0001, covering 99.2% of repertoires, were analysed. The TCS score was defined as F50 (clonal expansion) divided by E x V (chaos), with BLOSUM62-based TCRdist calculated between CDR3 peptides within each V-J. Welch's t-statistics and random forest reduced around 510 V-J features to around 14, which were used in a naive Bayes classifier (R e1071). TCRdb trimmed the raw reads at Q25, called clones with MiXCR and kept productive beta chains. For every CDR3 protein sequence, its rows merge into one entry that carries the most common genes and DNA. The V and J calls come from TCRdb's annotation, not from the publication. The sample yields around 690,000 distinct CDR3 sequences; around 15% were counted once. Jointly, the top ten make up around 15% of the sample.

This clonotype has a handful of counts. Its antigen is currently not known. No base quality values were provided; no much bigger clone lies one nucleotide off. The sequence was collected from a man aged 50-59 years with Graves' hyperthyroidism. The chain is made from TRBV6-1 and TRBJ1-3, with the D gene not clear enough to name. Sequencing used blood. The DNA is as follows: TGTGCCAGCAGTTACAATTCGGGGAACACCATATATTTT. It codes for CASSYNSGNTIYF.